A single sample gave rise to the 10 T cell receptor beta chains below, sequenced in a study of Graves' ophthalmopathy and Graves' hyperthyroidism. The authors amplified TCR beta CDR3 regions from RNA transcripts. The first round was an RT-PCR with HTBI primers, and the second round was a multiplex PCR. TCRdb re-analysed the multiplex PCR reads in MiXCR, keeping a single row per CDR3 protein. Of under 250,000 distinct CDR3 sequences in the sample, around 30% were seen once. The sequenced sample was peripheral blood. Every receptor here comes from a man in his fifties or sixties with Graves' ophthalmopathy.

V and J are TRBV6-5 and TRBJ1-1; D might be TRBD1 (6 bases). The CDR3 covers 17 residues. CDR1 and CDR2 from the germline V gene are MNHEY and SVGAGI. With 0 bases removed from V and 5 bases from J, the gap between germline ends came to 19 bases. This CDR3 is CASSYSQNRVSSTEAFF. CDR3 DNA: TGTGCCAGCAGTTACTCGCAGAACAGGGTGTCGAGTACTGAAGCTTTCTTT.

This clonotype was seen ten or more times. This chain connects TRBV4-1 to TRBJ2-5; D gene unclear. This CDR3 is built from 13 residues. V was trimmed by 1 base and J by 3 bases, leaving 6 bases between them. CDR1 is MGHRA and CDR2 is YSYEKL in the germline V gene. Here the CDR3 reads CASSQGVKETQYF. In DNA form, the CDR3 reads TGCGCCAGCAGCCAAGGGGTGAAAGAGACCCAGTACTTC.

This clonotype has at least ten counts. The CDR3 loop is CASSPTSGSLGELFF. As DNA, the CDR3 is TGTGCCAGCAGTCCCACTAGCGGGAGTCTCGGGGAGCTGTTTTTT. The rearrangement joins TRBV12-3 or TRBV12-4 to TRBJ2-2; TRBD2 matches 11 bases. The CDR3 sequence is 15 residues long. J gave up 7 bases and V 5 bases, and 6 bases lay outside the gene matches.

This clonotype was detected many times. The CDR3 DNA follows: TGCAGTGCCTACGGGAGTTTCTTATCGGGAGCCCAAGAGACCCAGTACTTC. Translated: CSAYGSFLSGAQETQYF. The chain recombines TRBV20-1 with TRBJ2-5; tentative D call: TRBD2 (6 bases). The CDR3 totals 17 residues. V gave up 6 bases and J gave up 1 base, with 24 bases separating them. Germline-derived CDR1 and CDR2 are DFQATT and SNEGSKA (reference sequence).

The sample holds many counts of this clonotype. The CDR3 here is CASSSVYGGRTGELFF. In DNA form, the CDR3 reads TGTGCCAGCAGCTCAGTGTATGGCGGGAGGACCGGGGAGCTGTTTTTT. The rearrangement uses TRBV11-2 and TRBJ2-2; 8 nucleotides align to TRBD2. This CDR3 is 16 amino acids long. V lost 4 bases to trimming and J lost 5 bases; unmatched junction nucleotides: 9. From germline, CDR1 is SGHAT and CDR2 FQNNGV.

This clonotype was picked up many times. The rearrangement links TRBV6-5 to TRBJ2-5; 9 bases are a match to TRBD2. From germline, CDR1 is MNHEY and CDR2 SVGAGI. The CDR3 is made up of 13 amino acids. Trimming removed 2 bases from V and 7 bases from J; junction bases left unmatched: 2. Here the CDR3 DNA reads TGTGCCAGCAGTTACGGAGCGGGAGGGACCCAGTACTTC. It is translated as CASSYGAGGTQYF.

This clonotype was observed at least ten times. The chain joins TRBV10-1 to TRBJ2-4; D is possibly TRBD2 (6 bases). Germline V gives CDR1 WNHNN, CDR2 SYGVQD (reference sequence). V was trimmed by 3 bases and J by 8 bases, leaving 14 bases between them. This CDR3 contains 14 residues. For the CDR3, the DNA is TGCGCCAGCAGTGATGTGCGGGATTCCGACATTCAGTACTTC. It codes for CASSDVRDSDIQYF.

The rearrangement uses TRBV6-2 or TRBV6-3 and TRBJ2-7, with TRBD1 as a possible D gene (6 bases). The V end lost 9 bases, the J end lost 0 bases, and 24 bases lay between the germline ends. The CDR3 totals 17 residues. CDR1 MNHEY and CDR2 SVGEGT come from the germline V gene. The CDR3 reads CASLTGAGTKSSYEQYF. In nucleotides, the CDR3 is TGTGCCAGTCTCACAGGAGCCGGGACAAAAAGCTCCTACGAGCAGTACTTC.

In the case of this clonotype: Being one base from a much bigger clone, this may be a read error. The chain recombines TRBV9 with TRBJ2-2; 12 bases line up with TRBD2. Germline V gene sequence: CDR1 SGDLS, CDR2 YYNGEE. The CDR3 consists of 15 residues. As DNA, the CDR3 is TGTGCCAGCAGCGTAGAGCCTCGGACTAGCGGGGAGCCGTTTTTT. It encodes CASSVEPRTSGEPFF.

This clonotype was found many times. The chain carries TRBV6-5 and TRBJ2-7, with 11 bases lining up with TRBD2. V trimming: 2 bases; J trimming: 6 bases; junction bases outside the gene matches: 9. This CDR3 is 16 amino acids long. Germline lookup yields CDR1 MNHEY and CDR2 SVGAGI. Here the CDR3 reads CASSYASSGRLGEQYF. CDR3 sequence (DNA): TGTGCCAGCAGTTACGCTTCTAGCGGGAGGCTTGGCGAGCAGTACTTC.